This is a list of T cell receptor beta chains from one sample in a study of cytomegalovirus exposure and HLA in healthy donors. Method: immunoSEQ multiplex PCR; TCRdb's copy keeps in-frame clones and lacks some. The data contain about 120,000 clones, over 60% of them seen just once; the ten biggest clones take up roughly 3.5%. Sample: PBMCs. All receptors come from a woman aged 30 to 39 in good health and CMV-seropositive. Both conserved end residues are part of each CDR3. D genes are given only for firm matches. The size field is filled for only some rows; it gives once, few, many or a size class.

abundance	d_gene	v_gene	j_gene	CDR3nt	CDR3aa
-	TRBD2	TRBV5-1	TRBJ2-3	TGCGCCAGCAGCTTTAGCGGGGAGAACACAGATACGCAGTATTTT	CASSFSGENTDTQYF
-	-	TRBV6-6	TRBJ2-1	TGTGCCAGCAGTTCAGGCACAGGTAATTTGCACAATGAGCAGTTCTTC	CASSSGTGNLHNEQFF
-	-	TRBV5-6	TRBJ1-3	TGTGCCAGCAGCTTCACAGGCTCTGGAAACACCATATATTTT	CASSFTGSGNTIYF
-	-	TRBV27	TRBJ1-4	TGTGCCAGCAGTACTGCTCACAGGGAGACAACTAATGAAAAACTGTTTTTT	CASSTAHRETTNEKLFF
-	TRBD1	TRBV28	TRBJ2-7	TGTGCCAGCAGTTTTGGACCAGGGGGAGACTACGAGCAGTACTTC	CASSFGPGGDYEQYF
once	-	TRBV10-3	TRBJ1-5	TGTGCCATCAGTGCAACAGGGTCGGGTCAGCCCCAGCATTTT	CAISATGSGQPQHF
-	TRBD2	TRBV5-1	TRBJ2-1	TGCGCCAGCAGCATGGGACTAGCGGGGGGGCCGTCACAGTTCTTC	CASSMGLAGGPSQFF
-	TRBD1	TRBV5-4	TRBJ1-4	TGTGCCAGCAGCTTGAAGGGGGCGCGTGAAAAACTGTTTTTT	CASSLKGAREKLFF
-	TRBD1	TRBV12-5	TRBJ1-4	TGTGCTAGTGGTGCCGGACAGGGGGATGAAAAACTGTTTTTT	CASGAGQGDEKLFF
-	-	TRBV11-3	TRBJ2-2	TGTGCCAGCAGCCCCGGTCCCACCGGGGAGCTGTTTTTT	CASSPGPTGELFF
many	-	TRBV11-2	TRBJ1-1	TGTGCCAGCAGCTTAGACCCAAACACTGAAGCTTTCTTT	CASSLDPNTEAFF
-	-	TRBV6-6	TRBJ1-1	TGTGCCAGCATAAGACAGTTGATCACTGAAGCTTTCTTT	CASIRQLITEAFF
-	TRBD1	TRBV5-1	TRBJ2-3	TGCGCCAGCAGCCGAACGACAGGGGGAAGACCAGATACGCAGTATTTT	CASSRTTGGRPDTQYF
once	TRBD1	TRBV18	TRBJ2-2	TGTGCCAGCTCACCCCAGGGGGACACCGGGGAGCTGTTTTTT	CASSPQGDTGELFF
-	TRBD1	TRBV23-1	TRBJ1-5	TGCGCCAGCAGTCTCCCACTCGACAGGGAGGTGAATCAGCCCCAGCATTTT	CASSLPLDREVNQPQHF
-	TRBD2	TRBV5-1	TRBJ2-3	TGCGCCAGCAGTCTCGGGGGGACGCACGGCACAGATACGCAGTATTTT	CASSLGGTHGTDTQYF
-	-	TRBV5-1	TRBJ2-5	TGCGCCAGCAGCCCAGAGGCGGCAGTAGAGACCCAGTACTTC	CASSPEAAVETQYF
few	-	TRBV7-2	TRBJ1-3	TGTGCCAGCAGCGTAACAGGGGGAAACACCATATATTTT	CASSVTGGNTIYF
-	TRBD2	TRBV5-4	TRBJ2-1	TGTGCCAGCAGATCCAGCGGGGGCTACAATGAGCAGTTCTTC	CASRSSGGYNEQFF
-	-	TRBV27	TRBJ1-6	TGTGCCAGCAGTTTATTGGGACTTGGAACCCTCCACTTT	CASSLLGLGTLHF
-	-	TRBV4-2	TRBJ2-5	TGTGCCAGCAGCCCTACTTCGTCCAGGGGGGTAGAGACCCAGTACTTC	CASSPTSSRGVETQYF
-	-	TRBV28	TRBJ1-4	TGTGCCAGCAGTTTACAGGGTGGAGAAAAACTGTTTTTT	CASSLQGGEKLFF
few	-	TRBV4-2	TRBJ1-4	TGTGCCAGCAGCCAGTCACTCGGGGCGGGAGATGAAAAACTGTTTTTT	CASSQSLGAGDEKLFF
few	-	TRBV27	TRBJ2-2	TGTGCCAGCAGTTTATCGTTCAGGACCGGGGAGCTGTTTTTT	CASSLSFRTGELFF
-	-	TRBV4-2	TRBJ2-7	TGTGCCAGCAGCCCGGAGGGCAGCTCCTACGAGCAGTACTTC	CASSPEGSSYEQYF
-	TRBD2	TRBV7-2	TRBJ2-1	TGTGCCAGCAGCCCCGGACTAGCGGCAAGCCTTCAGGAGCAGTTCTTC	CASSPGLAASLQEQFF
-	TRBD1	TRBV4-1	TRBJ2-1	TGCGCCCCAGTCTCAGGACAGGGGTACAATGAGCAGTTCTTC	CAPVSGQGYNEQFF
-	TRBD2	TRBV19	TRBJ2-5	TGTGCCAGTAGTAGGATGGCGGGGGGCCGCCAGGAGACCCAGTACTTC	CASSRMAGGRQETQYF
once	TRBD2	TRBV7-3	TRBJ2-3	TGTGCCAGCAGCCCAGGGACTAGCGGGGGACTAAGAGATACGCAGTATTTT	CASSPGTSGGLRDTQYF
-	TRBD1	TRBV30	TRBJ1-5	TGTGCCTGGAGTATTGACAGGGGTAGTCAGCCCCAGCATTTT	CAWSIDRGSQPQHF
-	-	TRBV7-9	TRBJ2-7	TGTTCCAGCAGAAGGGGCACCTACGAGCAGTACTTC	CSSRRGTYEQYF
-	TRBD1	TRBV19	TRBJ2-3	TGTGCCAGTAGTATTGACAGGGAGACAGATACGCAGTATTTT	CASSIDRETDTQYF
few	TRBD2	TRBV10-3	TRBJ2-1	TGTGCCATCAGATCGGGGCTAGCGGGCGGGAGAAGCAACAATGAGCAGTTCTTC	CAIRSGLAGGRSNNEQFF
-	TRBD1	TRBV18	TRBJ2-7	TGTGCCAGCAAGGTGGACAGGCAGGACGAGCAGTACTTC	CASKVDRQDEQYF
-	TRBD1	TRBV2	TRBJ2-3	TGTGCCAGCACCCAGGACAGGGTGACAGATACGCAGTATTTT	CASTQDRVTDTQYF
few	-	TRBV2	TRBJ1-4	TGTGCCAGCAGTGATATGGCAGGGGAAAAACTGTTTTTT	CASSDMAGEKLFF
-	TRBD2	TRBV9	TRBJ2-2	TGTGCCAGCAGCCCCCTAGCGGGGGGGCCCGGGGAGCTGTTTTTT	CASSPLAGGPGELFF
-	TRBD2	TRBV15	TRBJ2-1	TGTGCCACCAGTCGAGGGGACTACTCCTACAATGAGCAGTTCTTC	CATSRGDYSYNEQFF
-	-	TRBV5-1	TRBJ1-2	TGCGCCAGCAGCTTGGGCCTGGAGTCTCTCTATGGCTACACCTTC	CASSLGLESLYGYTF
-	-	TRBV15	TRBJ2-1	TGTGCCACCAGCAGAGGTAGAGTCTTC	CATSRGRVF
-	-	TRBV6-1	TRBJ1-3	TGTGCCAGCAGTTCGGGAGCCCCGTCTGGGAACACCATATATTTT	CASSSGAPSGNTIYF
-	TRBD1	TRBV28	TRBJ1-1	TGTGCCAGCAGTTTAACAGGGGGGACTAAAAAAGCTTTCTTT	CASSLTGGTKKAFF
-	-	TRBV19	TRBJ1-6	TGTGCCAGTAGTATAGGACAGCGTAATTCACCCCTCCACTTT	CASSIGQRNSPLHF
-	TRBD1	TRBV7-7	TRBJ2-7	TGTGCCAGCAGCCGAGCCGACAGGGCGAACGAGCAGTACTTC	CASSRADRANEQYF
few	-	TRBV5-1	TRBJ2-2	TGCGCCAGCAGCTTACTAGTGGGCACCGGGGAGCTGTTTTTT	CASSLLVGTGELFF
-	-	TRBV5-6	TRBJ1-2	TGTGCCAGCAGCTTGACTGTCTATGGCTACACCTTC	CASSLTVYGYTF
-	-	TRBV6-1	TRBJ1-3	TGTGCCAGCAGTGCATCAGGGATCGGCTCTGGAAACACCATATATTTT	CASSASGIGSGNTIYF
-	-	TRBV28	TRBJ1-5	TGTGCCAGCAGCCCAAACAGGCATTCGCTTGGCCAGCCCCAGCATTTT	CASSPNRHSLGQPQHF
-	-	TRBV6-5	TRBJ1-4	TGTGCCAGCAGTTACGGGACAAGTCCCGGGGCCGAAAAACTGTTTTTT	CASSYGTSPGAEKLFF
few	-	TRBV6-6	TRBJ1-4	TGTGCCAGCAGGCAAGGGGATAGTGAAAAACTGTTTTTT	CASRQGDSEKLFF
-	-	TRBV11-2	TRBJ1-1	TGTGCCAGCAGCTTAGATAGGGGCGGCCAAGCTTTCTTT	CASSLDRGGQAFF
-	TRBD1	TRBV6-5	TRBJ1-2	TGTGCCACCGCGACAGGGGCATATGGCTACACCTTC	CATATGAYGYTF
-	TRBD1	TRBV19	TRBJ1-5	TGTGCCAGTAGTATAGACCATATCGGACAGGGGGGCAATCAGCCCCAGCATTTT	CASSIDHIGQGGNQPQHF
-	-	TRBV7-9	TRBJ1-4	TGTTCCAGCAGCTTGGGGACACAACGGGGCTGGAATGAAAAACTGTTTTTT	CSSSLGTQRGWNEKLFF
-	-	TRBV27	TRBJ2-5	TGTGCCAGCAGGAAAACAGGGAAAGAGACCCAGTACTTC	CASRKTGKETQYF
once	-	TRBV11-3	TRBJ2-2	TGTGCCAGCAGCTTAGTTTATAACGGTCGGGAAACCGGGGAGCTGTTTTTT	CASSLVYNGRETGELFF
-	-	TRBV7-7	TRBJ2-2	TGTGCCAGCAGCTTAGTGGGGGCTACCGGGGAGCTGTTTTTT	CASSLVGATGELFF
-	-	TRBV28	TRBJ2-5	TGTGCCAGCAGTTTTGGGGGGCAAGAGACCCAGTACTTC	CASSFGGQETQYF
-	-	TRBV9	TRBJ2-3	TGTGCCAGCAGCGTAGATCAGGATACGCAGTATTTT	CASSVDQDTQYF
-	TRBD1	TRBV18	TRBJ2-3	TGTGCCAGCTCAGGAACAGGGGTCAGCACAGATACGCAGTATTTT	CASSGTGVSTDTQYF